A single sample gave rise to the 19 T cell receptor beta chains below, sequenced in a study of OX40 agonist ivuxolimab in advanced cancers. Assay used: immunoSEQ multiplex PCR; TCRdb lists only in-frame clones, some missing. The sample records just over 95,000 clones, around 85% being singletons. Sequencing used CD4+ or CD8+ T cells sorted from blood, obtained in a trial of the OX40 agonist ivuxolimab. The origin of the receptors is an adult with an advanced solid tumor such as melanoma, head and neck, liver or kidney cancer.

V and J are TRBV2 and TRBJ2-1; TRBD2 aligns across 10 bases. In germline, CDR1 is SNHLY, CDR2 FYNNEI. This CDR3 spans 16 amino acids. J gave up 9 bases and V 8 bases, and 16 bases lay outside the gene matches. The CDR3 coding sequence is TGTGCCAGCTCCGACCCCGGCGGAGCGGGGGGGCTTGAGCAGTTCTTC. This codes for CASSDPGGAGGLEQFF. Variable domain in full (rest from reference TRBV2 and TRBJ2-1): EPEVTQTPSHQVTQMGQEVILRCVPISNHLYFYWYRQILGQKVEFLVSFYNNEISEKSEIFDDQFSVERPDGSNFTLKIRSTKLEDSAMYFCASSDPGGAGGLEQFFGPGTRLTVL.

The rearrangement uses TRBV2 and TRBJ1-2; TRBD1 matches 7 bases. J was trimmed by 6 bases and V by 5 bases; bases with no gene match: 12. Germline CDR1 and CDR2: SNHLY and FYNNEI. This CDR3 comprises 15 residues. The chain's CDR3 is CASSYRDSPGNGYTF. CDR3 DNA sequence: TGTGCCAGCAGTTACCGGGACAGCCCGGGAAATGGCTACACCTTC.

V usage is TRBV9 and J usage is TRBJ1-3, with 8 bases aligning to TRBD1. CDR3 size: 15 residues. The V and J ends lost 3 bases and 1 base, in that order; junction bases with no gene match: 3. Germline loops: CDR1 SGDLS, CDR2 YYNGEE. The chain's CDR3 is CASSDTGGSGNTIYF. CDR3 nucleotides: TGTGCCAGCAGCGATACAGGGGGATCTGGAAACACCATATATTTT.

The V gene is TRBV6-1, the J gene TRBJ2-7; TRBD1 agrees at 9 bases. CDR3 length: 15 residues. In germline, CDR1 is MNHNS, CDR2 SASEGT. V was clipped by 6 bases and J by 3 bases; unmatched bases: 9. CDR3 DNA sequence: TGTGCCAGCAGGTCGGACAGGGGAGATTTCTACGAGCAGTACTTC. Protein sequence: CASRSDRGDFYEQYF.

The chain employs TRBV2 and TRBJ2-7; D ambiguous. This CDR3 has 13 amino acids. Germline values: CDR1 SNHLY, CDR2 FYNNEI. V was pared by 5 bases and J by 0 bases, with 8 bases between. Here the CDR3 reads CASSLTLSYEQYF. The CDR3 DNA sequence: TGTGCCAGCAGTTTGACGCTCTCCTACGAGCAGTACTTC.

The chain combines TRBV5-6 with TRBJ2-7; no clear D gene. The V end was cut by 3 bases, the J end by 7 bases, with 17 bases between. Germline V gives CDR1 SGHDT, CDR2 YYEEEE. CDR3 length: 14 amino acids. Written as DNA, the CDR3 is TGTGCCAGCAGCTACTCTCAGGTCATGGGGGAGCAGTACTTC. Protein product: CASSYSQVMGEQYF.

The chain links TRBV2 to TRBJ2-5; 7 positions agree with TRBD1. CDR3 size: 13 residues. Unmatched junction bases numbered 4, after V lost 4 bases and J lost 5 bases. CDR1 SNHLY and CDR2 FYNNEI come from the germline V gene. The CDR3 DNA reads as TGTGCCAGCAGTGGACAGGGTGGTGAGACCCAGTACTTC. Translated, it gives CASSGQGGETQYF. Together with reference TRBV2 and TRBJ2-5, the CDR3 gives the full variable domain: EPEVTQTPSHQVTQMGQEVILRCVPISNHLYFYWYRQILGQKVEFLVSFYNNEISEKSEIFDDQFSVERPDGSNFTLKIRSTKLEDSAMYFCASSGQGGETQYFGPGTRLLVL.

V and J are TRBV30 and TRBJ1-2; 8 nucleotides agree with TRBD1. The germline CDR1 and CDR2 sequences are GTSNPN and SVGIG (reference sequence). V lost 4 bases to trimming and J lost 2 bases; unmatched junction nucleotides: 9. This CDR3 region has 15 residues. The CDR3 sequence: CAWNPLDRANYGYTF. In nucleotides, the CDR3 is TGTGCCTGGAACCCTCTGGACAGGGCGAACTATGGCTACACCTTC.

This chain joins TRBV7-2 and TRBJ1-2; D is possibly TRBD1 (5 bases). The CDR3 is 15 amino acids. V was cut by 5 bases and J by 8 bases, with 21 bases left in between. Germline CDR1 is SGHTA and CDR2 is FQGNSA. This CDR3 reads CASSPPWGTGYGYTF. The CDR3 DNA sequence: TGTGCCAGCAGCCCCCCCTGGGGGACGGGCTACGGCTACACCTTC.

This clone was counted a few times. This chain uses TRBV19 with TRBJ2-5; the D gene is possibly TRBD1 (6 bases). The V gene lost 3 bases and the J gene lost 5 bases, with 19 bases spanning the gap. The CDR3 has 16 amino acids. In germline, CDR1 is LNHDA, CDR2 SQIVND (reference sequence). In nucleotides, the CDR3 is TGTGCCAGTAGTATTGAGTCAGGGGCCGCGAGGGAGACCCAGTACTTC. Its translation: CASSIESGAARETQYF.

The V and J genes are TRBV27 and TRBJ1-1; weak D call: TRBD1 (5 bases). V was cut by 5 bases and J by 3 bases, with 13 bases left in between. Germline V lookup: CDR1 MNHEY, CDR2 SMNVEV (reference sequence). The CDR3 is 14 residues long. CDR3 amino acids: CASSLPGGHTEAFF. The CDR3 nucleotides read TGTGCCAGCAGTCTCCCTGGGGGTCACACTGAAGCTTTCTTT.

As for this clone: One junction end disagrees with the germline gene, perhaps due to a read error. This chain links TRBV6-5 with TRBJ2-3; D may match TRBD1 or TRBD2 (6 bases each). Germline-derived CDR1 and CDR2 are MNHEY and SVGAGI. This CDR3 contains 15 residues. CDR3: CASKSGQGRTDAQYF. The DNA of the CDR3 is TGTGCCAGCAAATCGGGGCAGGGGAGGACAGATGCGCAGTATTTT.

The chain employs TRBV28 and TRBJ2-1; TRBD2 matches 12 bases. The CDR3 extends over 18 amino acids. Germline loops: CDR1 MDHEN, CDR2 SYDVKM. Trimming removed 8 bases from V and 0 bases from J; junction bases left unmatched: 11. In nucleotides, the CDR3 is TGTGCCAGCCGGACTAGCGGGGCCGCGTTTAGCTCCTACAATGAGCAGTTCTTC. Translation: CASRTSGAAFSSYNEQFF.

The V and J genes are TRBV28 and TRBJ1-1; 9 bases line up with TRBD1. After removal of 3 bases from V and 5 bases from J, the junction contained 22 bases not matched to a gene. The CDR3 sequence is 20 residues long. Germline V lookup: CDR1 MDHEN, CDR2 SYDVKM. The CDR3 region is CASSFDTSWAPGQGFTEAFF. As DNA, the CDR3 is TGTGCCAGCAGTTTTGATACTAGCTGGGCCCCGGGACAGGGTTTTACTGAAGCTTTCTTT.

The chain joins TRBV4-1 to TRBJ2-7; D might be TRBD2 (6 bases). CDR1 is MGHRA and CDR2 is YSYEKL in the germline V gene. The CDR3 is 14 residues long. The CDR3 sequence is CAPAARGVTYEQYF. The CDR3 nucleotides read TGCGCTCCAGCAGCCCGCGGGGTGACCTACGAGCAGTACTTC.

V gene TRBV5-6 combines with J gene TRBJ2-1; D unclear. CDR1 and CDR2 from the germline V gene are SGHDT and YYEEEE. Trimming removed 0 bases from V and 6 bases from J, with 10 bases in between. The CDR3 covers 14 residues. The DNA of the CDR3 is TGTGCCAGCAGCTTGGGCACAGCCCTCAATGAGCAGTTCTTC. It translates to CASSLGTALNEQFF. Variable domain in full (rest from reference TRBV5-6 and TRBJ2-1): DAGVTQSPTHLIKTRGQQVTLRCSPKSGHDTVSWYQQALGQGPQFIFQYYEEEERQRGNFPDRFSGHQFPNYSSELNVNALLLGDSALYLCASSLGTALNEQFFGPGTRLTVL.

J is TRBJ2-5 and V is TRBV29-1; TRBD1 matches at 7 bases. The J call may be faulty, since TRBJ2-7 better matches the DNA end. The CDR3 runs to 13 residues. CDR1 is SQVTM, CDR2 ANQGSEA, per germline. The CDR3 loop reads CSAVTGSSYEQYF. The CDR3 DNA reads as TGCAGCGCAGTGACAGGGAGCTCCTACGAGCAGTACTTC.

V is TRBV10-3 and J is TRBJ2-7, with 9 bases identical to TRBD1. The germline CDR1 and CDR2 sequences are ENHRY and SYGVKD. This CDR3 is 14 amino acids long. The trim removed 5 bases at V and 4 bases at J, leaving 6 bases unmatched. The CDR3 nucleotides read TGTGCCATCAGTCGCCCGGGACAGGGATACGAGCAGTACTTC. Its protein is CAISRPGQGYEQYF.

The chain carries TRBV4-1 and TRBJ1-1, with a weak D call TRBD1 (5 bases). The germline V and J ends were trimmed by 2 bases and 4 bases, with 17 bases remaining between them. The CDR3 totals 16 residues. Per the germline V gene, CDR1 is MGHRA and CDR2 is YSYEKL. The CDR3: CASSQRWQVGPTEAFF. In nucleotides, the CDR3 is TGCGCCAGCAGCCAAAGGTGGCAAGTGGGACCCACTGAAGCTTTCTTT.